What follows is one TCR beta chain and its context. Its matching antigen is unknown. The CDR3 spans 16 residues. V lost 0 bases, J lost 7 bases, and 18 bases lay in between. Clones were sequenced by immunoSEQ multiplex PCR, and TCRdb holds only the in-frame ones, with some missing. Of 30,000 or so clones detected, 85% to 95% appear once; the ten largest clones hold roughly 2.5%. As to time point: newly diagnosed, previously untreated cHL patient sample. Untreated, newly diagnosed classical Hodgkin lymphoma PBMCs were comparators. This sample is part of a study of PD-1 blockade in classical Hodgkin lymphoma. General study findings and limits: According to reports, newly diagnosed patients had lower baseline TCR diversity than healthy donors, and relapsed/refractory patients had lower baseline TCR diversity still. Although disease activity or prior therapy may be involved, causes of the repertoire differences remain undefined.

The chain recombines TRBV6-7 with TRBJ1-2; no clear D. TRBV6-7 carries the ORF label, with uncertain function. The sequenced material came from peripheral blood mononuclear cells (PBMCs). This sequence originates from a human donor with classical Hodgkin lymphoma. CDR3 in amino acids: CASSYSSDLSLAGYTF. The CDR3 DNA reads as TGTGCCAGCAGTTACTCGTCAGACCTGTCTTTGGCTGGCTACACCTTC.